At least ten counts were recorded for the clone carrying this TCR beta chain. Its antigen is undetermined. Every patient underwent thyroid surgery untreated. The CDR3 loop spans 16 amino acids. The V gene's germline CDR1 is LNHNV and CDR2 YYDKDF (reference sequence). V trimming: 5 bases; J trimming: 3 bases; junction bases outside the gene matches: 9. The data derive from a study of metastatic and nonmetastatic thyroid tumors. Study-level background: Repertoires from malignant and benign thyroid patients were compared across blood and tumor or nodule tissue.

In the original workflow: For papillary thyroid cancer, a distant-metastasis classifier was constructed from CDR3 differences observed across clinicopathological groups. MiXCR was used by TCRdb to re-call the PCR reads. TCRdb assigned the V and J calls; the authors' analysis was not used. The profile shows roughly 83,000 clones, 14% to 15% of them singletons. Whole-study results and caveats: It was reportedly found that TCR beta diversity was significantly higher in malignant thyroid tumors than in benign nodules, a difference seen in both blood and tumor samples.

The sequence came from a female donor with papillary thyroid cancer or a benign thyroid nodule (not recorded which). Some clones in this sample may be carry-over from other donors' samples. Input material: blood. The V call is TRBV15, the J call TRBJ2-2; 7 nucleotides agree with TRBD2. The DNA of the CDR3 is TGTGCCACCAGCGTCGAGCGGGGACGGGACACCGGGGAGCTGTTTTTT. It specifies CATSVERGRDTGELFF. Drawing the rest from reference TRBV15 and TRBJ2-2, the complete variable domain is DAMVIQNPRYQVTQFGKPVTLSCSQTLNHNVMYWYQQKSSQAPKLLFHYYDKDFNNEADTPDNFQSRRPNTSFCFLDIRSPGLGDTAMYLCATSVERGRDTGELFFGEGSRLTVL.